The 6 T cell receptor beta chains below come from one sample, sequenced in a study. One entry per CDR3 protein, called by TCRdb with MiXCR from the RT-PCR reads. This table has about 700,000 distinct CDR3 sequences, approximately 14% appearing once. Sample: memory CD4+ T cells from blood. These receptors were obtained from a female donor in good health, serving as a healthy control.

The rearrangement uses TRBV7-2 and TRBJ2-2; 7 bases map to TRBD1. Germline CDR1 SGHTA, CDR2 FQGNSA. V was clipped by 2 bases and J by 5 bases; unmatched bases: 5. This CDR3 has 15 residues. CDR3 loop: CASSLRQGLTGELFF. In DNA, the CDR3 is TGTGCCAGCAGCTTACGACAGGGATTAACCGGGGAGCTGTTTTTT. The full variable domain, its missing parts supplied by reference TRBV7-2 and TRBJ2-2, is GAGVSQSPSNKVTEKGKDVELRCDPISGHTALYWYRQSLGQGLEFLIYFQGNSAPDKSGLPSDRFSAERTGGSVSTLTIQRTQQEDSAVYLCASSLRQGLTGELFFGEGSRLTVL.

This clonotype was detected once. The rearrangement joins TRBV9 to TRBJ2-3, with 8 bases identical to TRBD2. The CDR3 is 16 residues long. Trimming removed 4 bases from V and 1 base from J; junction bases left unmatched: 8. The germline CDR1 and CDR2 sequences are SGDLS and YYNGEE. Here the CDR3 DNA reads TGTGCCAGCAGCCCCCAAGCGGGAGTGGGCACAGATACGCAGTATTTT. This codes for CASSPQAGVGTDTQYF.

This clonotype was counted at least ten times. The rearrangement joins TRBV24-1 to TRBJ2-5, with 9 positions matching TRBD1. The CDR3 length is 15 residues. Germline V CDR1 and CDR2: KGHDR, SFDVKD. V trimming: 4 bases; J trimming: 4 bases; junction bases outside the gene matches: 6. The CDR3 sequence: CATSEKTGGRETQYF. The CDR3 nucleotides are TGTGCCACCAGTGAAAAGACAGGGGGTCGAGAGACCCAGTACTTC.

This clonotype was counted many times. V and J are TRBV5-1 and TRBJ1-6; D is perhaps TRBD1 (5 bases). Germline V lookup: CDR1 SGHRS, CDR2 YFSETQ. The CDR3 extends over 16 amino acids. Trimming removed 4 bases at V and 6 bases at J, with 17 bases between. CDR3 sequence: CASSHTEAGPNSPLHF. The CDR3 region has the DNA TGCGCCAGCAGCCATACTGAGGCAGGGCCTAATTCACCCCTCCACTTT.

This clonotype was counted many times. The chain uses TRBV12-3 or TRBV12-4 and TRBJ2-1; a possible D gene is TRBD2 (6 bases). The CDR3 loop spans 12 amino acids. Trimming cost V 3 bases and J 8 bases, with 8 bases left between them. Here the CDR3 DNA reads TGTGCCAGCAGTTTGGGGGGAGATGAGCAGTTCTTC. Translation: CASSLGGDEQFF.

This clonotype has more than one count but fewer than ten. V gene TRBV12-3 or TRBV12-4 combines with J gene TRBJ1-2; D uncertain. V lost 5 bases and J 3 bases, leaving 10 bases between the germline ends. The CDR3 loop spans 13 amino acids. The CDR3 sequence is CASSVGRDYGYTF. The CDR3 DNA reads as TGTGCCAGCAGTGTGGGTCGGGACTATGGCTACACCTTC.